The 12 T cell receptor beta chains in this list originate from one sample, sequenced in a study of cytomegalovirus exposure and HLA in healthy donors (dated by TCRdb to the late 2010s). Preparation of the library involved the immunoSEQ multiplex PCR assay. For the multiplex PCR, a mixture combining 60 forward primers for TCR Vbeta segments and 13 reverse primers for TCR Jbeta segments was used. TCRdb obtained this table from immuneACCESS and retained in-frame rearrangements with V and J assigned. These tables miss some clones; where compared with another copy, unresolved V genes account for less than half of the shortfall, and the remainder is unexplained. The table kept for this sample lists 160,000 or so clones. The biggest ten clones account for roughly 2% of the sample. The sample consisted of PBMCs. Receptors originate from a young man in good health and CMV-seronegative.

This rearrangement joins TRBV4-2 to TRBJ1-6; the D is unclear. Per the germline V gene, CDR1 is LGHNA and CDR2 is YNFKEQ. CDR3 length equals 16 residues. The V gene lost 0 bases and the J gene lost 7 bases, with 13 bases spanning the gap. The CDR3 DNA follows: TGTGCCAGCAGCCAAGATGGGTCAGGTCCGAATTCACCCCTCCACTTT. Translation gives CASSQDGSGPNSPLHF.

The CDR3 spells CASSRLAGGYEQFF. The DNA of the CDR3 is TGCGCCAGCAGTCGACTAGCGGGAGGTTATGAGCAGTTCTTC. The chain joins TRBV5-1 to TRBJ2-1; 13 nucleotides line up with TRBD2. Germline CDR1 is SGHRS and CDR2 is YFSETQ. The trim removed 5 bases at V and 8 bases at J, leaving 4 bases unmatched. The CDR3 contains 14 residues.

V and J are TRBV7-8 and TRBJ1-1; TRBD1 agrees at 12 bases. CDR1 is SGHVS, CDR2 FQNEAQ, per germline. The length of the CDR3 is 17 residues. Germline trimming cut 4 bases from V and 5 bases from J; bases unmatched to any gene: 11. DNA for the CDR3: TGTGCCAGCAGCTCCCCCGGGACAGGGGGCCTGGGGACTGAAGCTTTCTTT. Its protein product is CASSSPGTGGLGTEAFF.

The chain links TRBV27 to TRBJ1-1, with D unresolved. CDR1 MNHEY and CDR2 SMNVEV come from the germline V gene (reference sequence). Trimming shortened V by 3 bases and J by 8 bases, and 13 bases separated the two germline ends. The CDR3 totals 13 residues. In DNA form, the CDR3 reads TGTGCCAGCAGTTTTGGCGGGCGAGCAGAAGCTTTCTTT. Its translation is CASSFGGRAEAFF.

The V gene is TRBV6-5, the J gene TRBJ1-1; TRBD1 aligns across 10 bases. Looked up from germline, CDR1 is MNHEY and CDR2 is SVGAGI. The CDR3 spans 14 residues. V gave up 5 bases and J gave up 5 bases; unmatched junction bases: 5. CDR3 in amino acids: CASSRDRGRTEAFF. CDR3 DNA sequence: TGTGCCAGCAGTAGGGACAGGGGTCGGACTGAAGCTTTCTTT.

This chain uses TRBV4-2 with TRBJ1-5, with 9 bases aligning to TRBD1. Germline CDR1 LGHNA, CDR2 YNFKEQ. The CDR3 extends over 19 amino acids. The junction had 10 bases not matched to a gene; V was cut back by 1 base and J by 0 bases. This CDR3 reads CASSQVGGQGIYSNQPQHF. CDR3 nucleotides: TGTGCCAGCAGCCAAGTCGGTGGACAGGGGATCTATAGCAATCAGCCCCAGCATTTT.

This chain connects TRBV28 to TRBJ1-1; no firm D call. With 6 bases removed from V and 4 bases from J, the gap between germline ends came to 9 bases. The CDR3 runs 12 residues. Germline CDR1 reads MDHEN; CDR2 reads SYDVKM. The CDR3 region has the DNA TGTGCCAGCAGGCCGGGAGGCACTGAAGCTTTCTTT. Amino acids: CASRPGGTEAFF. Full variable domain (remainder filled in from reference TRBV28 and TRBJ1-1): DVKVTQSSRYLVKRTGEKVFLECVQDMDHENMFWYRQDPGLGLRLIYFSYDVKMKEKGDIPEGYSVSREKKERFSLILESASTNQTSMYLCASRPGGTEAFFGQGTRLTVV.

The CDR3 bases are TGTGCCAGCACTCTGGTGTGGGCCGCAGTATCTGGGGCCAACGTCCTGACTTTC. Its translation: CASTLVWAAVSGANVLTF. This chain uses TRBV7-9 with TRBJ2-6; D gene ambiguous. CDR3 size: 18 residues. Germline CDR1 and CDR2: SEHNR and FQNEAQ (reference sequence). Trimming stripped 7 bases from V and 1 base from J, with 20 bases between.

The chain recombines TRBV6-5 with TRBJ1-1; perhaps TRBD1 as D (6 bases). The V gene's germline CDR1 is MNHEY and CDR2 SVGAGI. CDR3 length equals 15 residues. Trimming shortened V by 1 base and J by 0 bases, and 9 bases separated the two germline ends. The CDR3 sequence is CASSYWGTLNTEAFF. CDR3 in DNA: TGTGCCAGCAGTTACTGGGGGACACTGAACACTGAAGCTTTCTTT.

The J gene is TRBJ1-5, the V gene TRBV7-2, with D unresolved. The CDR3 is 13 amino acids. Trimming pared 8 bases from V and 4 bases from J, leaving 12 bases between. Germline CDR1 and CDR2: SGHTA and FQGNSA. CDR3 protein: CASGREGNQPQHF. CDR3 DNA sequence: TGTGCCAGCGGCCGAGAGGGTAATCAGCCCCAGCATTTT.

V gene TRBV19 combines with J gene TRBJ1-5, with TRBD1 identical over 9 bases. The V gene end was trimmed by 2 bases and the J gene end by 6 bases; junction bases not matched to a gene: 8. CDR1 LNHDA and CDR2 SQIVND come from the germline V gene (reference sequence). The CDR3 is made up of 16 amino acids. CDR3 loop: CASSIQAGQGFQPQHF. The DNA for the CDR3 is TGTGCCAGTAGTATACAGGCGGGACAGGGTTTTCAGCCCCAGCATTTT. The whole variable domain, filled in from reference TRBV19 and TRBJ1-5, reads DGGITQSPKYLFRKEGQNVTLSCEQNLNHDAMYWYRQDPGQGLRLIYYSQIVNDFQKGDIAEGYSVSREKKESFPLTVTSAQKNPTAFYLCASSIQAGQGFQPQHFGDGTRLSIL.

The genes are TRBV5-4 and TRBJ2-1; TRBD2 matches at 9 bases. V gave up 9 bases and J gave up 4 bases; unmatched junction bases: 5. This CDR3 has 13 residues. Germline CDR1 and CDR2: SGHNT and YYREEE (reference sequence). CDR3: CATATSGYNEQFF. The CDR3, as DNA: TGTGCCACCGCGACTAGCGGATACAATGAGCAGTTCTTC. The full variable domain, completed using reference TRBV5-4 and TRBJ2-1, is ETGVTQSPTHLIKTRGQQVTLRCSSQSGHNTVSWYQQALGQGPQFIFQYYREEENGRGNFPPRFSGLQFPNYSSELNVNALELDDSALYLCATATSGYNEQFFGPGTRLTVL.